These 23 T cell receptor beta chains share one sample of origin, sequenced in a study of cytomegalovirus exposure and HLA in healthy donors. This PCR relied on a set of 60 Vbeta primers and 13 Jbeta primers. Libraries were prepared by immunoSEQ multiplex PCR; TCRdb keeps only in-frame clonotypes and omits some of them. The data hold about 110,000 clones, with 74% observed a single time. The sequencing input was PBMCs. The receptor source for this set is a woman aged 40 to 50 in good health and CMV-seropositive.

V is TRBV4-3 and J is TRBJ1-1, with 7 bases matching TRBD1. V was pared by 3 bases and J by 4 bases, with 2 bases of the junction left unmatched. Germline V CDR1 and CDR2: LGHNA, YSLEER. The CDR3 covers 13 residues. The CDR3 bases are TGCGCCAGCAGCCATGAGGGGGCCACTGAAGCTTTCTTT. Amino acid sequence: CASSHEGATEAFF.

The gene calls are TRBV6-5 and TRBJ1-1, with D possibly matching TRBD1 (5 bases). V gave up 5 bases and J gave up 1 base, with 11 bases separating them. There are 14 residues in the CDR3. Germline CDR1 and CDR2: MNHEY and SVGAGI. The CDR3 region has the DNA TGTGCCAGCAGTACGACAGTAGCGAACACTGAAGCTTTCTTT. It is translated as CASSTTVANTEAFF.

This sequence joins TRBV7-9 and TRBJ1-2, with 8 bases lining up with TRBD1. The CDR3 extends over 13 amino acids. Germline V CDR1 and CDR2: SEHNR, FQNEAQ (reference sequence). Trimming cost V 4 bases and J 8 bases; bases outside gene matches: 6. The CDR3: CASSWDRTGGYTF. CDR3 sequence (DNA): TGTGCCAGCAGCTGGGACAGGACTGGCGGCTACACCTTC.

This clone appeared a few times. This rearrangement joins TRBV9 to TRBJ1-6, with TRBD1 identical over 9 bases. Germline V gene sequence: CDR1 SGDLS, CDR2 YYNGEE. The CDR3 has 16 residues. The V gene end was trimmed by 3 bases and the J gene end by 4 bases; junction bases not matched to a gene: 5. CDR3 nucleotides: TGTGCCAGCAGCGCCGGGACAGGGAGGTATAATTCACCCCTCCACTTT. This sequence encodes CASSAGTGRYNSPLHF.

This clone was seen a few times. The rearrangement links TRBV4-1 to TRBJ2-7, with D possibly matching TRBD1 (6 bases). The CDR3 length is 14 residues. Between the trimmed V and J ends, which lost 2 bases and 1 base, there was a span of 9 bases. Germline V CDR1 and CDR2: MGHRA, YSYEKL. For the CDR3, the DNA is TGCGCCAGCAGCCAACCCGACAGGTCCTACGAGCAGTACTTC. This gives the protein CASSQPDRSYEQYF.

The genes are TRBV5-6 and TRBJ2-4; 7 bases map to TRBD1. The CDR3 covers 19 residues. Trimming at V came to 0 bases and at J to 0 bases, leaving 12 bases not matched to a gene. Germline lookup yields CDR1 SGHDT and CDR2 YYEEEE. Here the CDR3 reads CASSLAGTADPLAKNIQYF. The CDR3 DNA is TGTGCCAGCAGCTTGGCCGGGACAGCCGATCCCTTAGCCAAAAACATTCAGTACTTC.

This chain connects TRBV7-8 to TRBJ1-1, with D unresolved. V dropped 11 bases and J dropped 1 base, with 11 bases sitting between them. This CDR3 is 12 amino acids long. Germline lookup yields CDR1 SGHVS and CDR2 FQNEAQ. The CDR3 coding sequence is TGTGCCTCCTCGGGAGCGAACACTGAAGCTTTCTTT. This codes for CASSGANTEAFF.

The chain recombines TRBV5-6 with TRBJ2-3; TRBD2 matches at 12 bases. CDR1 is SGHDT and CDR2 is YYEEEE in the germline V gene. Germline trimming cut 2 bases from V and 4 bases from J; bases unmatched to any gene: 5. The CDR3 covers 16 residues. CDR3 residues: CASSLLAGGYPDTQYF. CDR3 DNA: TGTGCCAGCAGCTTACTAGCGGGAGGATACCCAGATACGCAGTATTTT.

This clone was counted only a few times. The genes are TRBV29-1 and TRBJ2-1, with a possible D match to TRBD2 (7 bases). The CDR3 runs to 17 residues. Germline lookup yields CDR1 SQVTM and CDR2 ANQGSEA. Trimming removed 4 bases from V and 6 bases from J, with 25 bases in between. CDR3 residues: CSVAPRGGNQFSNEQFF. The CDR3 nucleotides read TGCAGCGTTGCCCCTAGGGGGGGTAATCAGTTTAGCAATGAGCAGTTCTTC.

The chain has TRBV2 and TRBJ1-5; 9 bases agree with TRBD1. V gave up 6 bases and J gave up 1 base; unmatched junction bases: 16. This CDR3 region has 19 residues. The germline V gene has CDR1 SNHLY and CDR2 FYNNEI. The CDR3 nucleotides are TGTGCCAGCAGGGGTACAGGGGGACAGGGCACGGGGAGCAATCAGCCCCAGCATTTT. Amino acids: CASRGTGGQGTGSNQPQHF.

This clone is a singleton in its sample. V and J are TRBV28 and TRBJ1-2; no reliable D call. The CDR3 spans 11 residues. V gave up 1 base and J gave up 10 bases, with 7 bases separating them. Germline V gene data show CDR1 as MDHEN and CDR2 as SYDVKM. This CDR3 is CASSLSVPYTF. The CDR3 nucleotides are TGTGCCAGCAGTTTATCGGTCCCCTACACCTTC.

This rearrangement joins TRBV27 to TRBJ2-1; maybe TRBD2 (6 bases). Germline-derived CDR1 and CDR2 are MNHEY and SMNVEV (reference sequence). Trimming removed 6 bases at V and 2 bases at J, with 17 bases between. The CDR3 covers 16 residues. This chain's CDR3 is CASSPSGLGPYNEQFF. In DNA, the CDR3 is TGTGCCAGCAGCCCATCGGGACTTGGACCCTACAATGAGCAGTTCTTC.

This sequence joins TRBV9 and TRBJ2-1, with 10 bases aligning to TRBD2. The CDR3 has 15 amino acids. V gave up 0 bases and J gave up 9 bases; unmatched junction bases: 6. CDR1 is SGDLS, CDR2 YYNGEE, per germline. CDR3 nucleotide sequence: TGTGCCAGCAGCGTAGATGGTCTAGCGGGAGTTGAGCAGTTCTTC. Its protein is CASSVDGLAGVEQFF.

The CDR3 region is CASSHSTGEAFF. CDR3 DNA sequence: TGTGCCAGCAGCCATTCGACAGGGGAAGCTTTCTTT. The J gene is TRBJ1-1, the V gene TRBV7-6, with 7 bases lining up with TRBD1. The CDR3 consists of 12 residues. Unmatched junction bases numbered 5, after V lost 5 bases and J lost 8 bases. Germline CDR1 is SGHVS and CDR2 is FNYEAQ.

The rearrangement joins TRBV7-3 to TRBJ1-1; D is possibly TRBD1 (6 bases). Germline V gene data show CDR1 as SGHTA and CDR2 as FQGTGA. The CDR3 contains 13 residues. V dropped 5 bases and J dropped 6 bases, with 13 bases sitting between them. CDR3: CASSPSGGAEAFF. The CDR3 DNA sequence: TGTGCCAGCAGCCCTTCGGGGGGCGCTGAAGCTTTCTTT.

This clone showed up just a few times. The CDR3 reads CASSSRGSVTDTQYF. The CDR3 DNA follows: TGTGCCAGCAGTTCCCGCGGGAGCGTCACAGATACGCAGTATTTT. The chain joins TRBV9 to TRBJ2-3; 7 nucleotides match TRBD2. This CDR3 has 15 residues. V shed 5 bases, J shed 2 bases, and the junction held 8 bases outside the gene matches. CDR1 SGDLS and CDR2 YYNGEE come from the germline V gene. Full variable domain (rest looked up from reference TRBV9 and TRBJ2-3): DSGVTQTPKHLITATGQRVTLRCSPRSGDLSVYWYQQSLDQGLQFLIQYYNGEERAKGNILERFSAQQFPDLHSELNLSSLELGDSALYFCASSSRGSVTDTQYFGPGTRLTVL.

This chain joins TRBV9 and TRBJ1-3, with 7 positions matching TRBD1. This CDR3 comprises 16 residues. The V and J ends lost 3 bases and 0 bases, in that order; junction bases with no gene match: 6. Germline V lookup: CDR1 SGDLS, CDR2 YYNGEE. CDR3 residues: CASSAGQAASGNTIYF. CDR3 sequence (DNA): TGTGCCAGCAGCGCCGGACAGGCGGCCTCTGGAAACACCATATATTTT.

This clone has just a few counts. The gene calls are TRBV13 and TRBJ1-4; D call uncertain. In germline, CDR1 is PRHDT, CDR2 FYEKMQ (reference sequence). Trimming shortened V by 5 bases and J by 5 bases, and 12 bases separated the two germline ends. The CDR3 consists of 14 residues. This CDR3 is CASSPRRMNEKLFF. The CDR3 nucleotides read TGTGCCAGCAGCCCTCGCAGGATGAATGAAAAACTGTTTTTT.

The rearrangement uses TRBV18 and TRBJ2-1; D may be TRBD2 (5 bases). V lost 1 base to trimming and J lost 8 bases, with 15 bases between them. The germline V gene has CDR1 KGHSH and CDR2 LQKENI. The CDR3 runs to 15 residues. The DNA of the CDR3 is TGTGCCAGCTCACCACTTTACGTAACGGGATATGAGCAGTTCTTC. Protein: CASSPLYVTGYEQFF.

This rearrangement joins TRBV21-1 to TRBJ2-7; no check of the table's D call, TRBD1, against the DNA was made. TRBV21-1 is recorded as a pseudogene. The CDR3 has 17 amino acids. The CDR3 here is CASSNKDRESHHYEQYF. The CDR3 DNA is TGTGCCAGCAGCAATAAGGACAGGGAAAGCCACCACTACGAGCAGTACTTC.

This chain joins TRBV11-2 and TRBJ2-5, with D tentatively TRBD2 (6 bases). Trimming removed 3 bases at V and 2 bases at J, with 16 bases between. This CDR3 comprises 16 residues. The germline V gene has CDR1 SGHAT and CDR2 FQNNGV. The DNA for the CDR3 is TGTGCCAGCAGCTTCTTGCGGGGCCTTACTCAAGAGACCCAGTACTTC. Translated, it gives CASSFLRGLTQETQYF.

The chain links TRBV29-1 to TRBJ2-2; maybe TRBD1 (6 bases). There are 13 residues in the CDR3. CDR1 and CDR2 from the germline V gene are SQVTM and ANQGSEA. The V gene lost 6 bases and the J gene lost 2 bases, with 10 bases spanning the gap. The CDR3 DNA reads TGCAGCGTGAGGACAGAAAACACCGGGGAGCTGTTTTTT. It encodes CSVRTENTGELFF.

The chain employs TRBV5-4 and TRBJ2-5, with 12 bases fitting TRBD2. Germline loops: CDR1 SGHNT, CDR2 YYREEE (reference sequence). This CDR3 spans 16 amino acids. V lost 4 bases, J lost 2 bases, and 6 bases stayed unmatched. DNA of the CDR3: TGTGCCAGCAGCAATGGACTAGCGGGGACACAAGAGACCCAGTACTTC. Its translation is CASSNGLAGTQETQYF.